Each of the 19 T cell receptor beta chains below was sequenced from the same sample in a study of blood T cell repertoires in COVID-19. Profiled with immunoSEQ multiplex PCR; TCRdb holds only in-frame clones, not every one. The sample includes more than 350,000 clones, about 90% of them seen just once. Sample: peripheral blood. These receptors all stem from a young woman with COVID-19, enrolled during active disease.

CDR3 in DNA: TGTGCCAGCAGCTCCCAGGTGGGTGGTGAAGCTTTCTTT. Translating it yields CASSSQVGGEAFF. This rearrangement joins TRBV11-2 to TRBJ1-1; no firm D call. Germline loops: CDR1 SGHAT, CDR2 FQNNGV. The CDR3 spans 13 residues. Trimming stripped 4 bases from V and 7 bases from J, with 13 bases between.

This clone has just a few counts. The rearrangement links TRBV6-5 to TRBJ2-1; 10 bases are a match to TRBD1. The ends lost 0 bases at V and 7 bases at J; junction bases unmatched: 3. The CDR3 is 15 residues long. In germline, CDR1 is MNHEY, CDR2 SVGAGI. CDR3 sequence (DNA): TGTGCCAGCAGTTACTCGGGACAGGGGAATAATGAGCAGTTCTTC. Translating gives CASSYSGQGNNEQFF.

The chain combines TRBV28 with TRBJ1-4; TRBD1 aligns across 7 bases. In germline, CDR1 is MDHEN, CDR2 SYDVKM. Trimming removed 9 bases from V and 8 bases from J; junction bases left unmatched: 15. There are 15 residues in the CDR3. DNA for the CDR3: TGTGCCAGTCAGTCGACAGGGAGGTTGGGAGAAAAACTGTTTTTT. Translating gives CASQSTGRLGEKLFF.

The CDR3 loop is CASSFQLAETTDTQYF. As DNA, the CDR3 is TGTGCCAGCAGCTTTCAGCTAGCGGAGACCACAGATACGCAGTATTTT. The genes are TRBV7-2 and TRBJ2-3, with 7 bases that match TRBD2. The CDR3 covers 16 residues. CDR1 and CDR2 (germline): SGHTA, FQGNSA. V lost 3 bases and J lost 2; bases outside the gene matches: 8.

This clone was counted once. This chain links TRBV15 with TRBJ1-1; the D is unclear. CDR3 length: 14 amino acids. Germline V gene lookup returns CDR1 LNHNV and CDR2 YYDKDF (reference sequence). V shed 5 bases and J shed 5 bases, with 15 bases lying between them. DNA of the CDR3: TGTGCCACCAGCCCACCGAGGGCTCGGACTGAAGCTTTCTTT. Its protein is CATSPPRARTEAFF.

This clone was observed a few times. The chain uses TRBV7-9 and TRBJ1-4; no clear D gene. The CDR3 spans 16 residues. V lost 5 bases, J lost 6 bases, and 19 bases lay in between. Germline values: CDR1 SEHNR, CDR2 FQNEAQ (reference sequence). CDR3 DNA sequence: TGTGCCAGCAGCCCGAGGACTCTGCGAGAAGATGAAAAACTGTTTTTT. It codes for CASSPRTLREDEKLFF.

The J gene is TRBJ2-1, the V gene TRBV4-2; D ambiguous. The CDR3 length is 18 residues. The germline CDR1 and CDR2 sequences are LGHNA and YNFKEQ. V was cut by 2 bases and J by 12 bases, with 29 bases left in between. CDR3 protein: CASSQSPKRSRAVGGQFF. CDR3 nucleotides: TGTGCCAGCAGCCAATCACCAAAACGGAGTAGAGCAGTTGGTGGGCAGTTCTTC.

This rearrangement joins TRBV9 to TRBJ2-1; 14 nucleotides align to TRBD2. Trimming cost V 3 bases and J 2 bases; bases outside gene matches: 13. The CDR3 extends over 20 amino acids. Germline-derived CDR1 and CDR2 are SGDLS and YYNGEE. The CDR3 loop reads CASSAISSTSGGGTYNEQFF. CDR3 nucleotides: TGTGCCAGCAGCGCTATTAGTTCGACTAGCGGGGGGGGTACCTACAATGAGCAGTTCTTC. The full variable domain, in which reference TRBV9 and TRBJ2-1 provide the parts outside the CDR3, is DSGVTQTPKHLITATGQRVTLRCSPRSGDLSVYWYQQSLDQGLQFLIQYYNGEERAKGNILERFSAQQFPDLHSELNLSSLELGDSALYFCASSAISSTSGGGTYNEQFFGPGTRLTVL.

The V and J genes are TRBV7-2 and TRBJ2-4; D may be TRBD2 (6 bases). Trimming removed 5 bases at V and 5 bases at J, with 16 bases between. Germline CDR1 is SGHTA and CDR2 is FQGNSA. The length of the CDR3 is 15 residues. The CDR3 sequence is CASSLHGSAENIQYF. CDR3 DNA: TGTGCCAGCAGCCTACACGGGAGCGCTGAAAACATTCAGTACTTC.

The chain uses TRBV27 and TRBJ1-2; D is perhaps TRBD1 (5 bases). This CDR3 is built from 15 residues. Trimming pared 3 bases from V and 8 bases from J, leaving 19 bases between. Germline CDR1 MNHEY, CDR2 SMNVEV (reference sequence). Written as DNA, the CDR3 is TGTGCCAGCAGTTTCCGGGCAGGGAATTCGAACGGCTACACCTTC. This gives the protein CASSFRAGNSNGYTF.

The chain has TRBV2 and TRBJ1-2, with 8 bases that match TRBD1. This CDR3 contains 18 residues. The germline gives CDR1 SNHLY, CDR2 FYNNEI. Unmatched junction bases numbered 16, after V lost 6 bases and J lost 1 base. The CDR3, as DNA: TGTGCCAGCAGCTCGCCCGGGACAGGACCACCTTTTAACTATGGCTACACCTTC. Translating it yields CASSSPGTGPPFNYGYTF.

This clone was observed a single time. This sequence joins TRBV5-4 and TRBJ1-1, with D possibly being TRBD1 (5 bases). V was clipped by 4 bases and J by 4 bases, with 11 bases between them. The germline CDR1 and CDR2 sequences are SGHNT and YYREEE (reference sequence). The length of the CDR3 is 13 residues. Here the CDR3 reads CASSPGFATEAFF. The DNA for the CDR3 is TGTGCCAGCAGCCCAGGGTTTGCCACTGAAGCTTTCTTT.

The chain carries TRBV7-9 and TRBJ1-5; 7 bases align to TRBD1. After removal of 5 bases from V and 1 base from J, the junction contained 14 bases not matched to a gene. The CDR3 totals 18 residues. Germline CDR1 reads SEHNR; CDR2 reads FQNEAQ (reference sequence). The CDR3 sequence is CASSRGRDRLSSNQPQHF. In DNA form, the CDR3 reads TGTGCCAGCAGCCGAGGTAGGGACAGACTCTCGAGCAATCAGCCCCAGCATTTT.

V gene TRBV9 combines with J gene TRBJ1-1; unclear D gene. The CDR3 length is 13 residues. Germline-derived CDR1 and CDR2 are SGDLS and YYNGEE. Trimming took off 6 bases at V and 4 bases at J, with 13 bases between the two ends. For the CDR3, the DNA is TGTGCCAGCAACGAAGTAGGCGGCACTGAAGCTTTCTTT. It translates to CASNEVGGTEAFF. The full variable domain, with the rest looked up from reference TRBV9 and TRBJ1-1, is DSGVTQTPKHLITATGQRVTLRCSPRSGDLSVYWYQQSLDQGLQFLIQYYNGEERAKGNILERFSAQQFPDLHSELNLSSLELGDSALYFCASNEVGGTEAFFGQGTRLTVV.

This chain links TRBV3-1 (or the pseudogene TRBV3-2) with TRBJ2-3, with TRBD2 identical over 12 bases. J was trimmed by 3 bases and V by 4 bases; bases with no gene match: 2. CDR3 length: 15 residues. Per germline, CDR1 LGHDT and CDR2 YNNKEL (reference sequence). CDR3 sequence (DNA): TGTGCCAGCAGCCTCCTAGCGGGAGGGACAGATACGCAGTATTTT. The encoded protein is CASSLLAGGTDTQYF.

The chain has TRBV7-2 and TRBJ2-5; D may be TRBD1 (5 bases). CDR1 is SGHTA and CDR2 is FQGNSA in the germline V gene. V was trimmed by 0 bases and J by 3 bases, leaving 17 bases between them. This CDR3 is built from 17 residues. CDR3 amino acids: CASSLALGREYEETQYF. CDR3 sequence (DNA): TGTGCCAGCAGCTTAGCGTTAGGCAGGGAATACGAAGAGACCCAGTACTTC.

The chain is built from TRBV27 and TRBJ2-1, with 9 bases lining up with TRBD2. CDR1 and CDR2 (germline): MNHEY, SMNVEV (reference sequence). The CDR3 length is 15 residues. Trimming at V came to 7 bases and at J to 5 bases, leaving 9 bases not matched to a gene. The CDR3 DNA is TGTGCCAGCACTAGGGTAGCGGGAGCCAACAATGAGCAGTTCTTC. Translated: CASTRVAGANNEQFF.

This chain joins TRBV24-1 and TRBJ1-5; maybe TRBD1 (5 bases). V was pared by 3 bases and J by 2 bases, with 13 bases between. CDR1 and CDR2 from the germline V gene are KGHDR and SFDVKD. The length of the CDR3 is 16 residues. This CDR3 is CATSDAAGWGNQPQHF. The CDR3 DNA reads TGTGCCACCAGTGATGCGGCAGGGTGGGGCAATCAGCCCCAGCATTTT.

The genes are TRBV6-5 and TRBJ2-7; TRBD1 is a possible D gene (5 bases). V lost 9 bases, J lost 0 bases, and 15 bases lay in between. The CDR3 consists of 14 residues. CDR1 and CDR2 from the germline V gene are MNHEY and SVGAGI. CDR3 protein: CASFDSWSSYEQYF. In DNA form, the CDR3 reads TGTGCCAGTTTTGACAGCTGGAGCTCCTACGAGCAGTACTTC.